This T cell receptor beta chain was profiled in a study of regulatory T cells in long-lasting Graves disease. Study-level information: Persistent cases were those of Graves' disease that involved over 5 years of antithyroid drugs with positive TSH receptor antibodies.

As for this clonotype: Its target is not known. A much larger clone lies a single base off, so this may be a read error.

The time point denotes: persistent/refractory GD, antithyroid drugs over 5 years with positive TRAb. PBMC RNA served as the TCR library source. Staff drew roughly 10 milliliters of peripheral blood into EDTA tubes. Through Arm-PCR of CDR3 regions and iRepertoire HTBI primers, TCR beta libraries were built. TCRdb itself ran the multiplex PCR reads through MiXCR, one entry per CDR3 protein. This sample has fewer than 400,000 distinct CDR3 sequences, with roughly 20% found just once. Deletions cut 7 bases from V and 7 bases from J, with 19 bases between. This CDR3 region has 14 residues. CDR1 is SGHTA, CDR2 FQGNSA, per germline. Whole-study findings and limits: Persistent Graves' patients had lower TCR diversity than newly diagnosed ones. The researchers studied only peripheral blood, not thyroid tissue.

The sample here was peripheral blood mononuclear cells (PBMCs), taken when the disease was refractory, from a patient treated with antithyroid drugs. The TCR sequence derives from a female donor with Graves disease. The genes are TRBV7-2 and TRBJ2-5; D is unresolved. CDR3 loop: CASTLVGLWGTQYF. CDR3 DNA: TGTGCCAGCACCCTGGTCGGCCTCTGGGGGACCCAGTACTTC.